This T cell receptor beta chain was captured by sequencing in a study of T-cell memory formation after mild COVID-19. MiXCR was run by TCRdb on the 5' RACE reads, yielding one entry per CDR3 protein. The table shows approximately 340,000 distinct CDR3 sequences, with around 15% occurring only once. Trimming left V 7 bases short and J 10 bases short, with 13 bases between. CDR1 is MNHEY and CDR2 is SVGEGT in the germline V gene. The CDR3 spans 11 residues. Source material: PBMCs or a T cell subset sorted from them (not recorded which). The receptor was isolated from a man aged 18 to 30 who had mild COVID-19 (a few samples of this study predate the infection). Cell type and time point are not known. The V call is TRBV6-2 or TRBV6-3, the J call TRBJ1-1; D is unresolved. The CDR3: CASTSSAGAFF. The DNA of the CDR3 is TGTGCCAGCACCTCATCGGCGGGAGCTTTCTTT.